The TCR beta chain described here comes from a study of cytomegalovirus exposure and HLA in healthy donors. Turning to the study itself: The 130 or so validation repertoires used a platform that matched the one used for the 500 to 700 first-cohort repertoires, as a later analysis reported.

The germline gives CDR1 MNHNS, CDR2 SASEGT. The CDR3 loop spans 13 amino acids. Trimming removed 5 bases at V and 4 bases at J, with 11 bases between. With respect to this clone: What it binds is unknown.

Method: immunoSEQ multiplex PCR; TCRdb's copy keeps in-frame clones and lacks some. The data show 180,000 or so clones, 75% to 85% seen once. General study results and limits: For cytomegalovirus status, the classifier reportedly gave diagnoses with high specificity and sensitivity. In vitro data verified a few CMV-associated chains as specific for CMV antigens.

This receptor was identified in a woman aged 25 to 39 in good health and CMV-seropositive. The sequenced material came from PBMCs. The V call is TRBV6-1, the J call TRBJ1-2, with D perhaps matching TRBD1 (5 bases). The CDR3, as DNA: TGTGCCAGCAGTTCCGAGACAGCCTATGGCTACACCTTC. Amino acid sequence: CASSSETAYGYTF.